This TCR beta chain was identified during a study of T cells after yellow fever vaccination. MiXCR, applied by TCRdb to the 5' RACE reads, yields one record per CDR3 protein. This table has some 260,000 distinct CDR3 sequences, around 4.9% appearing once. The V gene end was trimmed by 4 bases and the J gene end by 8 bases; junction bases not matched to a gene: 7. This CDR3 spans 13 amino acids. Germline CDR1 is SEHNR and CDR2 is FQNEAQ (reference sequence). Many counts were recorded for this clonotype. The source of this sequence is a man aged 18 to 29 who received the YFV17D yellow fever vaccine. Sequenced material: CD4+ T cells sorted from PBMCs, taken on the day of the yellow fever booster vaccination. This chain joins TRBV7-9 and TRBJ1-1; 7 nucleotides agree with TRBD1. CDR3 loop: CASSYSGTDEAFF. CDR3 DNA: TGTGCCAGCAGCTACTCCGGGACAGACGAAGCTTTCTTT.